This T cell receptor (beta chain) was captured by sequencing in a study of OX40 agonist ivuxolimab in advanced cancers. At the level of the study: Patients took ivuxolimab, an agonistic anti-OX40 (CD134) antibody. Enrolled patients in dose escalation had cancers that were hepatocellular carcinoma, melanoma, renal cell or head and neck cancer. Regarding the study as a whole: Normalized T-cell clonal expansion was also low in some nonresponders. At doses 0.1 to 3.0 mg/kg, CD4+ and CD8+ clones expanded.

Assay used: immunoSEQ multiplex PCR; TCRdb lists only in-frame clones, some missing. Of over 90,000 clones listed, 86% are singletons. Turning to this clone: What it binds is not known.

From germline, CDR1 is SGHTA and CDR2 FQGTGA. This CDR3 is 14 amino acids long. The V gene lost 5 bases and the J gene lost 7 bases, with 15 bases spanning the gap. The clonotype originates from an adult with an advanced solid tumor such as melanoma, head and neck, liver or kidney cancer. The chain is built from TRBV7-3 and TRBJ2-1; the D gene could be TRBD1 or TRBD2 (6 bases each). The source material was CD4+ or CD8+ T cells sorted from blood, sampled in a trial of the OX40 agonist ivuxolimab. The CDR3 region has the DNA TGTGCCAGCAGCCCCGGGGGCAGTAATAATGAGCAGTTCTTC. Protein: CASSPGGSNNEQFF.